Below are 13 T cell receptor beta chains sequenced from a single sample in a study of blood T cells in healthy people across ages. It was with a sample-barcoded 5' primer and a J-beta primer mix that a second PCR of roughly 7 to 12 cycles was run. TCRdb independently ran MiXCR on the 5' RACE reads; one entry per CDR3 protein. The sample lists 1,800,000 or so distinct CDR3 sequences, 30% to 40% occurring once. The sequenced sample consisted of blood. These receptors were obtained from a human donor in good health.

For this clonotype: One junction end disagrees with the germline gene, perhaps due to a read error. This rearrangement joins TRBV12-5 to TRBJ1-4; TRBD1 matches 9 bases. Germline V CDR1 and CDR2: LGHNT, FRNRAP. CDR3 length: 14 residues. CDR3 sequence (DNA): TGTGCTAGTGGTAAACAGGGGGCTAACGAAAAACTGTTTTTT. It codes for CASGKQGANEKLFF.

As for this clonotype: Relative to the germline gene, one junction end is altered; a read error may explain this. V gene TRBV7-7 combines with J gene TRBJ2-5; D call uncertain. This CDR3 has 16 amino acids. Germline V gene data show CDR1 as SSHAT and CDR2 as FNYEAQ (reference sequence). The CDR3 DNA follows: TGTGCTAGCAGCTTAGGGAATTTATTTCCCCAAGAGACCCAGTACTTC. Residues: CASSLGNLFPQETQYF.

The chain joins TRBV19 to TRBJ2-5; D is undetermined. Trimming pared 1 base from V and 6 bases from J, leaving 18 bases between. The germline V gene has CDR1 LNHDA and CDR2 SQIVND (reference sequence). This CDR3 has 16 residues. CDR3 loop: CASSIARTEKGKTQYF. In DNA, the CDR3 is TGTGCCAGTAGTATAGCTCGGACCGAGAAAGGGAAGACCCAGTACTTC.

The chain has TRBV29-1 and TRBJ1-1; D is ambiguous. The V end lost 5 bases, the J end lost 4 bases, and 14 bases lay between the germline ends. Germline CDR1 and CDR2: SQVTM and ANQGSEA. This CDR3 has 13 amino acids. CDR3 loop: CSVLLVASTEAFF. CDR3 in DNA: TGCAGCGTTCTGCTGGTTGCCTCCACTGAAGCTTTCTTT.

This chain uses TRBV7-2 with TRBJ1-5; D is possibly TRBD1 (5 bases). The CDR3 has 16 residues. V was shortened by 5 bases and J by 7 bases, with 21 bases between the two germline ends. Germline-derived CDR1 and CDR2 are SGHTA and FQGNSA. DNA for the CDR3: TGTGCCAGCAGCCAGGGTGCCGGGGGTATCCGGCAGCCCCAGCATTTT. This codes for CASSQGAGGIRQPQHF.

A note on this clonotype: A much larger clonotype is one base distant, so this may be a read error. CDR3 amino acids: CVSSLLAGDNEQFF. As DNA, the CDR3 is TGTGTCAGCAGCTTGTTGGCGGGCGACAATGAGCAGTTCTTC. The V gene is TRBV7-3, the J gene TRBJ2-1, with D possibly matching TRBD2 (5 bases). CDR3 length equals 14 residues. Germline CDR1 SGHTA, CDR2 FQGTGA.

This clonotype was seen a single time. This may stem from a read error, because a much larger clone lies one nucleotide away. The J gene is TRBJ2-4, the V gene TRBV3-1; TRBD1 aligns across 9 bases. The V gene end was trimmed by 3 bases and the J gene end by 13 bases; junction bases not matched to a gene: 10. Per germline, CDR1 LGHDT and CDR2 YNNKEL (reference sequence). The CDR3 consists of 14 residues. CDR3 region: CASSHRDRDGEQYF. CDR3 DNA sequence: TGTGCCAGCAGCCACCGGGACAGGGATGGAGAGCAGTACTTC.

In this sample, this clonotype turned up a few times. The chain links TRBV7-2 to TRBJ2-5; D not resolved. There are 15 residues in the CDR3. Trimming removed 4 bases from V and 0 bases from J, with 12 bases in between. Germline CDR1 and CDR2: SGHTA and FQGNSA. CDR3 nucleotides: TGTGCCAGCAGCTCAAACGTCGAGTACCAAGAGACCCAGTACTTC. Residues: CASSSNVEYQETQYF.

In regard to this clonotype: The junction and the germline gene differ at one end; a read error may be behind it. The chain uses TRBV7-2 and TRBJ2-1; D is unclear. This CDR3 has 14 residues. Germline CDR1 SGHTA, CDR2 FQGNSA. This CDR3 reads CASSLALRTGEQVF. CDR3 in DNA: TGTGCCAGCAGCTTAGCTCTCCGGACGGGTGAGCAGGTCTTC. The entire variable domain, with the rest obtained from reference TRBV7-2 and TRBJ2-1, is as follows: GAGVSQSPSNKVTEKGKDVELRCDPISGHTALYWYRQSLGQGLEFLIYFQGNSAPDKSGLPSDRFSAERTGGSVSTLTIQRTQQEDSAVYLCASSLALRTGEQVFGPGTRLTVL.

The V gene is TRBV20-1, the J gene TRBJ2-4; the D call may be TRBD1 or TRBD2 (6 bases each). This CDR3 is built from 15 residues. The ends were cut back, 6 bases at V and 2 bases at J, with 17 bases in the middle. Germline CDR1 reads DFQATT; CDR2 reads SNEGSKA (reference sequence). For the CDR3, the DNA is TGCAGTGCCCATCGGGGGCAGGGTTCCAAAAACATTCAGTACTTC. This encodes CSAHRGQGSKNIQYF.

CDR3 sequence: CATSRELTDSYEQYF. DNA of the CDR3: TGTGCCACCAGCAGAGAACTGACAGACTCCTACGAGCAGTACTTC. This rearrangement joins TRBV15 to TRBJ2-7, with a tentative D call TRBD1 (5 bases). Trimming pared 0 bases from V and 0 bases from J, leaving 9 bases between. The CDR3 runs to 15 residues. CDR1 and CDR2 from the germline V gene are LNHNV and YYDKDF (reference sequence).

This clonotype showed up just a few times. The genes are TRBV27 and TRBJ2-5; D is perhaps TRBD1 or TRBD2 (5 bases each). The J call is in doubt because the DNA end fits TRBJ2-7 better. The germline V gene encodes CDR1 MNHEY and CDR2 SMNVEV (reference sequence). The CDR3 contains 15 residues. CDR3 sequence: CASSLIGVRLAEQYF. The CDR3 DNA is TGTGCCAGCAGTTTAATAGGGGTACGCCTAGCCGAGCAGTACTTC.

As regards this clonotype: This is likely an artifact of a read error, given a far larger clone one base away. The chain uses TRBV12-3 or TRBV12-4 and TRBJ2-3; 9 nucleotides line up with TRBD2. The junction had 3 bases not matched to a gene; V was cut back by 7 bases and J by 1 base. The CDR3 loop spans 14 amino acids. The DNA for the CDR3 is TGTGCCAGCACCTCTAGCGGGGGCACAGATACGCAGTATTTT. Amino acids: CASTSSGGTDTQYF.